These 28 T cell receptor beta chains share one sample of origin, sequenced in a study of tumor-infiltrating lymphocytes in primary liver carcinoma. Extraction of RNA together with DNA used roughly 20-32 mg of unsorted bulk tissue. cDNA specific to TCR beta was made from around 530 ng of total RNA, with a constant-region primer employed for priming. Amplification in three nested multiplex PCR rounds with slightly modified ARM-PCR gave rise to TCR beta libraries. TRBV1-TRBV30 forward primers paired with a C-beta reverse primer drove the first two PCR rounds, roughly 10 cycles each. TCRdb called the multiplex PCR reads again in MiXCR, with one record for every CDR3 protein. The sample yields approximately 37,000 distinct CDR3 sequences, roughly 77% seen once. The sequenced sample consisted of tumor-adjacent normal liver tissue. These receptors all come from a man between 35 and 55 years old with primary liver carcinoma and hepatitis B virus infection.

Comments on this clonotype: Here the CDR3 omits its conserved ending phenylalanine or tryptophan, so a read error is the likely source. The chain has TRBV6-5 and TRBJ1-2, with 8 bases lining up with TRBD1. Germline assignment: CDR1 MNHEY and CDR2 SVGAGI. The CDR3 covers 15 residues. Trimming removed 0 bases from V and 5 bases from J; junction bases left unmatched: 5. The CDR3 here is CASSYSNRGGYGYTL. CDR3 sequence (DNA): TGTGCCAGCAGTTACTCGAACAGGGGGGGATATGGCTACACCCTC.

A remark on this clonotype: The CDR3 does not end in the conserved phenylalanine or tryptophan, so this is likely a read error. It is unclear where the CDR3 begins or ends on the DNA, so no DNA is shown, and the CDR3 is as TCRdb lists it. This rearrangement joins TRBV4-2 to TRBJ2-1; TRBD1, as called in the table, went unchecked against the DNA. From germline, CDR1 is LGHNA and CDR2 YNFKEQ. The CDR3 has 16 residues if both end residues are counted. CDR3 in amino acids: CASSGGTGRAYNEQLL.

V gene TRBV6-6 combines with J gene TRBJ2-2, with D perhaps TRBD2 (6 bases). The CDR3 sequence is 18 residues long. The germline CDR1 and CDR2 sequences are MNHNY and SVGAGI (reference sequence). The V gene lost 7 bases and the J gene lost 7 bases, with 28 bases spanning the gap. The CDR3 bases are TGTGCCAGCACTTCCATTCCCCCGGAGGGGCCGGCGGTCGGGGAGCTGTTTTTT. Protein product: CASTSIPPEGPAVGELFF.

Remarks on this clonotype: One end of the junction does not line up with germline, which may come from a read error. V usage is TRBV10-3 and J usage is TRBJ1-3; D unresolved. Per germline, CDR1 ENHRY and CDR2 SYGVKD. The CDR3 runs 13 residues. CDR3 sequence reads: CATTDSSGNSIYF. For the CDR3, the DNA is TGTGCCACGACCGATTCCTCTGGAAACAGCATATATTTT.

In regard to this clonotype: At one of its ends the junction is not consistent with the germline gene, which may arise from a read error. CDR3 protein: CASSEVRGGNTEALF. The DNA of the CDR3 is TGTGCCAGCAGTGAGGTGCGAGGGGGGAACACTGAAGCTCTCTTT. The chain recombines TRBV2 with TRBJ1-1; TRBD1 is a possible D gene (6 bases). This CDR3 spans 15 amino acids. Germline V CDR1 and CDR2: SNHLY, FYNNEI.

About this clonotype: The junction differs from germline at one of its ends, possibly a read error. The rearrangement links TRBV6-1 to TRBJ2-3; tentative D call: TRBD2 (6 bases). CDR3 length: 15 amino acids. CDR1 MNHNS and CDR2 SASEGT come from the germline V gene. CDR3 protein: CGSSEGRRDTDTQYF. In DNA form, the CDR3 reads TGTGGCAGCAGTGAAGGGCGGCGGGACACAGATACGCAGTATTTT.

This clonotype was observed at least ten times. The chain is built from TRBV4-1 and TRBJ2-7, with D perhaps TRBD2 (5 bases). The germline V gene has CDR1 MGHRA and CDR2 YSYEKL. V was trimmed by 0 bases and J by 2 bases, leaving 14 bases between them. The CDR3 is 16 amino acids. The chain's CDR3 is CASSQDPGGWAYEQYF. The DNA of the CDR3 is TGCGCCAGCAGCCAAGATCCCGGCGGGTGGGCCTACGAGCAGTACTTC.

This clonotype was seen repeatedly, ten times or more. The CDR3: CASRPPGQGNIQYF. CDR3 sequence (DNA): TGTGCCAGCAGACCTCCGGGACAGGGAAACATTCAGTACTTC. V is TRBV28 and J is TRBJ2-4; 9 nucleotides line up with TRBD1. Germline assignment: CDR1 MDHEN and CDR2 SYDVKM. The CDR3 is 14 amino acids. J was trimmed by 6 bases and V by 6 bases; bases with no gene match: 6.

The V and J genes are TRBV7-6 and TRBJ2-1; weak D call: TRBD1 (5 bases). Germline V gives CDR1 SGHVS, CDR2 FNYEAQ. The CDR3 length is 14 residues. The germline V and J ends were trimmed by 0 bases and 5 bases, with 8 bases remaining between them. The CDR3, as DNA: TGTGCCAGCAGCTTAGCGGGGCCTCACAATGAGCAGTTCTTC. It specifies CASSLAGPHNEQFF.

CDR3 residues: CSPVPLVALGNEQFF. In nucleotides, the CDR3 is TGCAGCCCTGTCCCACTTGTGGCATTGGGGAATGAGCAGTTCTTC. The chain employs TRBV29-1 and TRBJ2-1, with no clear D. Germline V gene lookup returns CDR1 SQVTM and CDR2 ANQGSEA. This CDR3 contains 15 residues. Trimming stripped 8 bases from V and 7 bases from J, with 24 bases between.

This chain joins TRBV28 and TRBJ1-5; 12 nucleotides align to TRBD1. CDR1 and CDR2 (germline): MDHEN, SYDVKM. CDR3 length: 20 residues. The V and J ends lost 2 bases and 1 base, in that order; junction bases with no gene match: 12. The CDR3 DNA reads as TGTGCCAGCAGTTTAGTAAAGTGGGACAGGGGGCTCTGGAGCAATCAGCCCCAGCATTTT. This translates into CASSLVKWDRGLWSNQPQHF.

The CDR3 DNA reads as TGCGCCGGCACCTTCTCAGGGGGTTATAATGAGCAGTTCTTC. Translated: CAGTFSGGYNEQFF. J is TRBJ2-1 and V is TRBV5-1; TRBD1 matches 7 bases. Trimming at V came to 10 bases and at J to 7 bases, leaving 14 bases not matched to a gene. Germline values: CDR1 SGHRS, CDR2 YFSETQ. The CDR3 is 14 amino acids.

V is TRBV29-1 and J is TRBJ2-3, with D possibly TRBD2 on 7 matching bases. This CDR3 region has 14 residues. The V end lost 3 bases, the J end lost 8 bases, and 18 bases lay between the germline ends. CDR1 SQVTM and CDR2 ANQGSEA come from the germline V gene. CDR3 protein: CSVDGSAGEGTQYF. In nucleotides, the CDR3 is TGCAGCGTTGATGGGTCAGCAGGGGAGGGTACGCAGTATTTT.

Notes on this clonotype: Sequence at one end of the junction differs from germline and may be a read error. The chain recombines TRBV5-1 with TRBJ1-1, with a weak D call TRBD1 (5 bases). From germline, CDR1 is SGHRS and CDR2 YFSETQ. This CDR3 spans 15 amino acids. CDR3 amino acids: CASSPTVRVDTEASF. CDR3 nucleotide sequence: TGCGCCAGCAGCCCCACGGTCAGGGTGGACACTGAAGCTTCCTTT.

J is TRBJ2-7 and V is TRBV29-1; D might be TRBD2 (6 bases). Germline V lookup: CDR1 SQVTM, CDR2 ANQGSEA. The ends were cut back, 0 bases at V and 4 bases at J, with 16 bases in the middle. The CDR3 is made up of 15 amino acids. Here the CDR3 reads CSVEDRGGSSYEQYF. In nucleotides, the CDR3 is TGCAGCGTTGAAGATCGAGGAGGGAGCTCATACGAGCAGTACTTC.

CDR3 loop: CASSQKRGGETQYF. CDR3 DNA sequence: TGCGCCAGCAGCCAAAAGAGGGGGGGGGAGACCCAGTACTTC. The genes are TRBV4-3 and TRBJ2-5; possibly TRBD2 for D (7 bases). The germline V gene encodes CDR1 LGHNA and CDR2 YSLEER. This CDR3 is 14 amino acids long. The V gene lost 2 bases and the J gene lost 5 bases, with 12 bases spanning the gap.

Comments on this clonotype: A junction end diverges from the germline sequence, so it may reflect a read error. This chain uses TRBV6-1 with TRBJ2-1; maybe TRBD2 (6 bases). Germline CDR1 and CDR2: MNHNS and SASEGT. CDR3 length equals 15 residues. The CDR3 spells CTSSEEVGGYNVQFF. CDR3 DNA: TGTACCAGCAGTGAAGAAGTGGGAGGATACAATGTGCAGTTCTTC.

This clonotype was observed once. This CDR3 is missing its conserved last phenylalanine or tryptophan, likely due to a read error. The V gene is TRBV10-1, the J gene TRBJ2-7, with a possible D match to TRBD2 (6 bases). The length of the CDR3 is 13 residues. Deletions cut 3 bases from V and 7 bases from J, with 13 bases between. CDR1 is WNHNN and CDR2 is SYGVQD in the germline V gene (reference sequence). The CDR3 DNA is TGCGCCAGCAGTGACCTACCGGACTATGAGCAGTACTTA. Its protein product is CASSDLPDYEQYL.

This clonotype was detected once. This chain joins TRBV12-3 or TRBV12-4 and TRBJ2-1; D is possibly TRBD2 (6 bases). Trimming pared 10 bases from V and 8 bases from J, leaving 27 bases between. The length of the CDR3 is 16 residues. CDR3 sequence: CAISGSRRTPPDEQFF. DNA of the CDR3: TGTGCCATCAGCGGGTCCCGGCGGACCCCTCCGGATGAGCAGTTCTTC.

V gene TRBV6-2 or TRBV6-3 combines with J gene TRBJ2-2; unclear D gene. Germline CDR1 MNHEY, CDR2 SVGEGT. The V end was cut by 5 bases, the J end by 4 bases, with 17 bases between. This CDR3 spans 16 amino acids. The CDR3: CASSPSGEMSTGELFF. CDR3 DNA sequence: TGTGCCAGCAGTCCTTCCGGAGAGATGAGCACCGGGGAGCTGTTTTTT.

This clonotype has a handful of counts. CDR3 DNA: TGTGCCAGCAGTCGTGGTTGGATTAATGAAAAACTGTTTTTT. Its translation: CASSRGWINEKLFF. The chain employs TRBV6-5 and TRBJ1-4; the D is unclear. CDR3 length: 14 residues. V shed 5 bases and J shed 4 bases, with 11 bases lying between them. CDR1 MNHEY and CDR2 SVGAGI come from the germline V gene.

This clonotype came up a few times. This rearrangement joins TRBV15 to TRBJ2-1; 8 bases match TRBD2. The germline gives CDR1 LNHNV, CDR2 YYDKDF (reference sequence). The CDR3 has 17 amino acids. Losses at the gene ends were 0 bases for V and 9 bases for J; bases not matched to a gene: 13. This CDR3 is CATSRDEVLTSVGEQFF. The DNA for the CDR3 is TGTGCCACCAGCAGAGACGAAGTTCTGACTAGCGTTGGTGAGCAGTTCTTC. The full variable domain, with the rest looked up from reference TRBV15 and TRBJ2-1, is DAMVIQNPRYQVTQFGKPVTLSCSQTLNHNVMYWYQQKSSQAPKLLFHYYDKDFNNEADTPDNFQSRRPNTSFCFLDIRSPGLGDTAMYLCATSRDEVLTSVGEQFFGPGTRLTVL.

The chain carries TRBV12-3 or TRBV12-4 and TRBJ2-7, with D perhaps matching TRBD1 (6 bases). The CDR3 consists of 14 residues. The V end was cut by 3 bases, the J end by 4 bases, with 13 bases between. The chain's CDR3 is CASSLGSGAYEQYF. Here the CDR3 DNA reads TGTGCCAGCAGTTTGGGGTCAGGGGCATACGAGCAGTACTTC.

The table lists this clonotype with a count of one. A read error may produce the germline difference seen at one junction end. V and J are TRBV11-1 and TRBJ2-4; TRBD2 aligns across 13 bases. The CDR3 contains 17 residues. Germline loops: CDR1 SGHAT, CDR2 FQDESV (reference sequence). The CDR3 sequence is CANSLPGTSGTKNIQYF. Here the CDR3 DNA reads TGTGCCAACAGCCTTCCCGGGACTAGCGGGACCAAAAACATCCAGTACTTC.

Turning to this clonotype: One junction end disagrees with the germline gene, perhaps due to a read error. This sequence joins TRBV6-1 and TRBJ2-2; the match to TRBD1 covers 9 bases. This CDR3 spans 16 amino acids. CDR1 is MNHNS, CDR2 SASEGT, per germline. The CDR3 region has the DNA TGTGCCAGCAGTGAAGCTCCGGGACAGGGAACCGGGGAGCTGTCTTTT. It specifies CASSEAPGQGTGELSF.

In the case of this clonotype: At one boundary the junction diverges from the germline segment, which might be a read error. The rearrangement links TRBV11-2 to TRBJ2-5; D possibly uses TRBD1 or TRBD2 (5 bases each). CDR1 is SGHAT, CDR2 FQNNGV, per germline. The CDR3 is made up of 16 amino acids. CDR3 in amino acids: CTSSPRARGDAEIQYF. In DNA, the CDR3 is TGTACCAGCAGCCCTAGGGCCCGAGGGGACGCCGAGATCCAGTACTTC.

As for this clonotype: One end of the junction fails to match germline, which may point to a read error. CDR3 coding DNA: TGTGCCAGTAGTTCATCCACCGACTTTAATAAACAGTACTTC. It encodes CASSSSTDFNKQYF. The gene calls are TRBV28 and TRBJ2-7; D is ambiguous. Germline CDR1 is MDHEN and CDR2 is SYDVKM. The CDR3 runs to 14 residues.

A note on this clonotype: Without the conserved terminal phenylalanine or tryptophan, this CDR3 likely stems from a read error. The DNA is left out, because the CDR3 cannot be placed on it with certainty; the CDR3 is given as TCRdb lists it. The chain joins TRBV29-1 to TRBJ2-6; TRBD1, the table's D call, lacks a check against the DNA. CDR1 is SQVTM and CDR2 is ANQGSEA in the germline V gene. The CDR3 length is 16 residues, termini included. The CDR3 here is CSVALGGRSVANVLAL.